The 15 T cell receptor beta chains in this list originate from one sample, sequenced in a study of OX40 agonist ivuxolimab in advanced cancers. Some clones are missing from TCRdb's copy, which holds only in-frame ones; the method was immunoSEQ multiplex PCR. The sample consists of over 50,000 clones, around nine tenths of them appearing once. Here the sequenced sample was CD4+ or CD8+ T cells sorted from blood, taken in a trial of the OX40 agonist ivuxolimab. Receptors were obtained from an adult with an advanced solid tumor such as melanoma, head and neck, liver or kidney cancer.

The rearrangement uses TRBV6-5 and TRBJ1-2; a weak D match, TRBD1 (6 bases). Trimming removed 4 bases from V and 4 bases from J, with 7 bases in between. Germline assignment: CDR1 MNHEY and CDR2 SVGAGI. This CDR3 region has 12 residues. CDR3 DNA: TGTGCCAGCAGTTTGGACAGCTATGGCTACACCTTC. Its protein is CASSLDSYGYTF.

The V gene is TRBV5-1, the J gene TRBJ1-4; D call uncertain. CDR3 length: 16 residues. V shed 0 bases and J shed 9 bases, with 18 bases lying between them. CDR1 and CDR2 from the germline V gene are SGHRS and YFSETQ. CDR3 sequence: CASSLEIRPNFQKLFF. The CDR3 DNA sequence: TGCGCCAGCAGCTTGGAAATTCGGCCTAATTTCCAAAAACTGTTTTTT.

CDR3 in DNA: TGTGCTAGTGGTAGCGACCGCCCCGGGGAGCTGTTTTTT. Translation gives CASGSDRPGELFF. The chain carries TRBV12-5 and TRBJ2-2; D remains unclear. Germline-derived CDR1 and CDR2 are LGHNT and FRNRAP. The CDR3 totals 13 residues. V was cut by 5 bases and J by 6 bases, with 10 bases left in between.

This chain uses TRBV28 with TRBJ1-2; possibly TRBD1 for D (5 bases). Trimming took off 10 bases at V and 2 bases at J, with 14 bases between the two ends. Germline values: CDR1 MDHEN, CDR2 SYDVKM. CDR3 size: 13 residues. The CDR3 sequence: CAIRQGLNYGYTF. The CDR3 nucleotides read TGTGCCATTCGGCAGGGATTAAACTATGGCTACACCTTC.

This sequence joins TRBV7-3 and TRBJ2-1, with 10 nucleotides matching TRBD2. With V trimmed by 5 bases and J by 5 bases, 6 bases remained unmatched. Germline V CDR1 and CDR2: SGHTA, FQGTGA. The CDR3 sequence is 15 residues long. The CDR3 region has the DNA TGTGCCAGCAGCCTTAGCGGGAGGAGCAACAATGAGCAGTTCTTC. Its protein is CASSLSGRSNNEQFF.

The rearrangement links TRBV30 to TRBJ1-1; TRBD1 is a possible D gene (5 bases). V was trimmed by 2 bases and J by 3 bases, leaving 13 bases between them. This CDR3 region has 14 residues. The germline V gene has CDR1 GTSNPN and CDR2 SVGIG (reference sequence). CDR3 coding DNA: TGTGCCTGGAGTACTAGGCAGGGACACACTGAAGCTTTCTTT. Its translation is CAWSTRQGHTEAFF.

The V and J genes are TRBV18 and TRBJ1-2; maybe TRBD1 (6 bases). The germline gives CDR1 KGHSH, CDR2 LQKENI. Deletions cut 3 bases from V and 1 base from J, with 15 bases between. The CDR3 runs 16 residues. CDR3 nucleotide sequence: TGTGCCAGCTCACCTCCAGCTAGGGGGTTTAACTATGGCTACACCTTC. It encodes CASSPPARGFNYGYTF.

The chain links TRBV19 to TRBJ2-1; 9 bases match TRBD1. Germline CDR1 is LNHDA and CDR2 is SQIVND (reference sequence). The J segment lost 1 base and the V segment lost 4 bases, leaving 8 bases of the junction unmatched. This CDR3 spans 17 amino acids. The CDR3 spells CASSTLTGTGSYNEQFF. The CDR3 DNA sequence: TGTGCCAGTAGTACCTTAACCGGGACAGGGTCCTACAATGAGCAGTTCTTC.

The CDR3 here is CASISSTGPSGANVLTF. DNA of the CDR3: TGTGCCAGCATCTCTTCGACAGGGCCCTCTGGGGCCAACGTCCTGACTTTC. The J gene is TRBJ2-6, the V gene TRBV13; 7 positions agree with TRBD1. Germline assignment: CDR1 PRHDT and CDR2 FYEKMQ (reference sequence). This CDR3 is built from 17 residues. Trimming cost V 7 bases and J 0 bases; bases outside gene matches: 9.

This rearrangement joins TRBV7-8 to TRBJ2-5, with D unclear. V lost 2 bases and J lost 2, with 0 bases in between. The CDR3 loop spans 11 amino acids. Per germline, CDR1 SGHVS and CDR2 FQNEAQ. DNA for the CDR3: TGTGCCAGCAGCTTACAAGAGACCCAGTACTTC. It specifies CASSLQETQYF.

The rearrangement joins TRBV5-4 to TRBJ1-3; D ambiguous. The CDR3 length is 15 residues. The germline CDR1 and CDR2 sequences are SGHNT and YYREEE (reference sequence). Trimming shortened V by 2 bases and J by 9 bases, and 18 bases separated the two germline ends. Here the CDR3 DNA reads TGTGCCAGCAGCTTCCGGGAGTATACCTACCGCACCATATATTTT. Translating it yields CASSFREYTYRTIYF.

This clone appeared once. This chain joins TRBV27 and TRBJ2-5; 8 bases match TRBD1. The CDR3 is made up of 12 amino acids. The germline V gene encodes CDR1 MNHEY and CDR2 SMNVEV (reference sequence). With V trimmed by 5 bases and J by 4 bases, 0 bases remained unmatched. This chain's CDR3 is CASSDRGETQYF. DNA of the CDR3: TGTGCCAGCAGTGACAGGGGAGAGACCCAGTACTTC.

This clone is a singleton in its sample. V and J are TRBV5-4 and TRBJ1-1; D gene uncertain. This CDR3 contains 15 residues. From germline, CDR1 is SGHNT and CDR2 YYREEE (reference sequence). Trimming left V 0 bases short and J 0 bases short, with 9 bases between. The DNA of the CDR3 is TGTGCCAGCAGCTTGGAACGAAACTTGAACACTGAAGCTTTCTTT. Translation: CASSLERNLNTEAFF.

The chain combines TRBV5-1 with TRBJ2-1; no clear D gene. Germline CDR1 is SGHRS and CDR2 is YFSETQ. Deletions cut 0 bases from V and 0 bases from J, with 7 bases between. The CDR3 is 15 residues long. CDR3 sequence (DNA): TGCGCCAGCAGCTTGGCACAGTACTCCTACAATGAGCAGTTCTTC. It codes for CASSLAQYSYNEQFF.

The V and J genes are TRBV6-5 and TRBJ1-1; possible D gene TRBD1, 6 bases. With 0 bases removed from V and 1 base from J, the gap between germline ends came to 12 bases. This CDR3 contains 16 residues. The germline CDR1 and CDR2 sequences are MNHEY and SVGAGI. CDR3 sequence: CASSYSFAGENTEAFF. The CDR3, as DNA: TGTGCCAGCAGTTACTCGTTTGCAGGGGAGAACACTGAAGCTTTCTTT.